A single sample is the source of the 22 T cell receptor beta chains below, sequenced in a study of T cells in Graves' hyperthyroidism and ophthalmopathy. The TCR beta CDR3 regions underwent amplification using RNA transcripts as the source. RT-PCR in the first round (using the HTBI primer set) targeted the TCR CDR3. TCRdb called the multiplex PCR reads again in MiXCR, with one record for every CDR3 protein. The sample comprises 500,000 to 800,000 distinct CDR3 sequences, roughly 45% of which are singletons, and under 8% rests with the top ten. Sequenced sample: peripheral blood or thyroid tissue (not recorded which). These receptors were obtained from an adult man with Graves' disease, either hyperthyroidism or ophthalmopathy (not recorded which).

This clonotype was observed once. V usage is TRBV20-1 and J usage is TRBJ2-5; D not resolved. The germline CDR1 and CDR2 sequences are DFQATT and SNEGSKA (reference sequence). V gave up 3 bases and J gave up 1 base, with 12 bases separating them. The CDR3 contains 14 residues. As DNA, the CDR3 is TGCAGTGCTAGGTCCGGGCCATCCCAAGAGACCCAGTACTTC. It encodes CSARSGPSQETQYF.

This clonotype was detected ten times or more. The CDR3 reads CASSFEGSYGYTF. The DNA of the CDR3 is TGTGCCAGCAGCTTCGAGGGGAGCTATGGCTACACCTTC. The chain employs TRBV7-9 and TRBJ1-2; TRBD1 is a possible D gene (5 bases). Germline V lookup: CDR1 SEHNR, CDR2 FQNEAQ (reference sequence). V was cut by 3 bases and J by 4 bases, with 9 bases left in between. The CDR3 is 13 amino acids.

J is TRBJ1-1 and V is TRBV6-1; TRBD1 matches at 12 bases. Per germline, CDR1 MNHNS and CDR2 SASEGT. V lost 6 bases and J lost 1; bases outside the gene matches: 12. The CDR3 runs 18 residues. The DNA for the CDR3 is TGTGCCAGCAGGTCCGGGACAGGGGGCTGGGGTACGAACACTGAAGCTTTCTTT. Its protein is CASRSGTGGWGTNTEAFF.

The chain employs TRBV7-9 and TRBJ1-4; D ambiguous. The V and J ends lost 5 bases and 3 bases respectively, with 13 bases between them. CDR1 and CDR2 from the germline V gene are SEHNR and FQNEAQ (reference sequence). This CDR3 has 15 residues. As DNA, the CDR3 is TGTGCCAGCAGCGAGACGGCCGCAGCTAATGAAAAACTGTTTTTT. Its protein product is CASSETAAANEKLFF.

This clonotype was seen ten or more times. The chain links TRBV7-6 to TRBJ1-2; D uncertain. Germline-derived CDR1 and CDR2 are SGHVS and FNYEAQ. Trimming removed 2 bases at V and 3 bases at J, with 7 bases between. There are 13 residues in the CDR3. The CDR3 region has the DNA TGTGCCAGCAGCTTAACGAAGGACTATGGCTACACCTTC. Its translation is CASSLTKDYGYTF. Variable domain in full (rest from reference TRBV7-6 and TRBJ1-2): GAGVSQSPRYKVTKRGQDVALRCDPISGHVSLYWYRQALGQGPEFLTYFNYEAQQDKSGLPNDRFSAERPEGSISTLTIQRTEQRDSAMYRCASSLTKDYGYTFGSGTRLTVV.

This clonotype was seen more than once but under ten times. The chain combines TRBV2 with TRBJ2-7, with TRBD1 identical over 12 bases. The CDR3 spans 18 residues. Trimming took 6 bases from V and 2 from J; bases not matched to a gene: 14. Germline loops: CDR1 SNHLY, CDR2 FYNNEI. The CDR3 DNA follows: TGTGCCAGCAGGGGGACAGGGGGCGCTAGCGGGCGAACCTACGAGCAGTACTTC. This translates into CASRGTGGASGRTYEQYF.

The V and J genes are TRBV9 and TRBJ1-2; no definite D call. The germline CDR1 and CDR2 sequences are SGDLS and YYNGEE. V lost 4 bases, J lost 0 bases, and 13 bases lay in between. CDR3 length equals 15 residues. The CDR3 DNA is TGTGCCAGCAGCCCTTCTTGGATTGCTAACTATGGCTACACCTTC. Amino acid sequence: CASSPSWIANYGYTF.

This clonotype is a singleton in its sample. The chain joins TRBV20-1 to TRBJ1-5; D call uncertain. V lost 2 bases and J lost 4, with 9 bases in between. CDR3 length: 13 amino acids. The germline CDR1 and CDR2 sequences are DFQATT and SNEGSKA (reference sequence). CDR3 nucleotide sequence: TGCAGTGCTAGATCGGGTAGAAATCAGCCCCAGCATTTT. The encoded protein is CSARSGRNQPQHF.

This clonotype was observed a handful of times. The CDR3 nucleotides read TGTGCCAGCACCTACCCTCAGGACGGGCCAGAGACCCAGTACTTC. Translation gives CASTYPQDGPETQYF. The chain recombines TRBV12-3 or TRBV12-4 with TRBJ2-5; no definite D call. This CDR3 comprises 15 residues. Trimming removed 7 bases from V and 4 bases from J, with 19 bases in between.

This clonotype was seen a handful of times. The chain combines TRBV2 with TRBJ2-7; TRBD2 agrees at 7 bases. The CDR3 loop spans 15 amino acids. From germline, CDR1 is SNHLY and CDR2 FYNNEI. J was trimmed by 4 bases and V by 6 bases; bases with no gene match: 12. CDR3 in DNA: TGTGCCAGCAGCGTGGGACGAGCGGGACCTTACGAGCAGTACTTC. It specifies CASSVGRAGPYEQYF.

This clonotype has only a few counts. The chain joins TRBV20-1 to TRBJ1-3, with a tentative D call TRBD1 (5 bases). Trimming took off 3 bases at V and 1 base at J, with 10 bases between the two ends. CDR1 is DFQATT and CDR2 is SNEGSKA in the germline V gene (reference sequence). The CDR3 loop spans 14 amino acids. The CDR3 bases are TGCAGTGCTAGTCAACAGGTTTCTGGAAACACCATATATTTT. This encodes CSASQQVSGNTIYF.

This sequence joins TRBV5-1 and TRBJ1-4, with 8 bases identical to TRBD1. The CDR3 consists of 15 residues. The V segment lost 2 bases and the J segment 6 bases; nucleotides outside the gene matches: 6. Per the germline V gene, CDR1 is SGHRS and CDR2 is YFSETQ. As DNA, the CDR3 is TGCGCCAGCAGCTTTCGGACAGGGAGCTATGAAAAACTGTTTTTT. Encoded protein: CASSFRTGSYEKLFF.

This clonotype was seen many times. V usage is TRBV7-9 and J usage is TRBJ1-3, with a tentative D call TRBD1 (5 bases). Trimming took 7 bases from V and 4 from J, leaving 14 bases between them. This CDR3 has 14 residues. Germline V gene sequence: CDR1 SEHNR, CDR2 FQNEAQ (reference sequence). Here the CDR3 DNA reads TGTGCCAGCACCACGGACACGGACGGAAACACCATATATTTT. It translates to CASTTDTDGNTIYF.

The table lists this clonotype with a count of one. A much larger clone lies a single base off, so this may be a read error. V is TRBV7-7 and J is TRBJ2-5; D possibly corresponds to TRBD1 (6 bases). The CDR3 covers 13 residues. CDR1 is SSHAT and CDR2 is FNYEAQ in the germline V gene (reference sequence). The CDR3 loop reads CASSTGFGETQHF. The DNA for the CDR3 is TGTGCTAGCAGCACAGGGTTCGGGGAGACCCAGCACTTC.

The rearrangement links TRBV20-1 to TRBJ1-5; tentative D call: TRBD1 (6 bases). The CDR3 spans 17 residues. Looked up from germline, CDR1 is DFQATT and CDR2 is SNEGSKA (reference sequence). V was shortened by 0 bases and J by 3 bases, with 18 bases between the two germline ends. The CDR3 loop is CSAREPSVQGPNQPQHF. The CDR3 DNA sequence: TGCAGTGCTAGAGAACCCTCGGTACAGGGCCCCAATCAGCCCCAGCATTTT.

The rearrangement links TRBV7-8 to TRBJ2-7, with TRBD2 as a possible D gene (5 bases). The CDR3 sequence is 14 residues long. Trimming removed 4 bases from V and 0 bases from J, with 10 bases in between. Germline lookup yields CDR1 SGHVS and CDR2 FQNEAQ. The CDR3 reads CASSSLRGSYEQYF. As DNA, the CDR3 is TGTGCCAGCAGCTCCCTCCGGGGCTCCTACGAGCAGTACTTC.

There are many counts of this clonotype. The V and J genes are TRBV2 and TRBJ1-3, with TRBD1 as a possible D gene (6 bases). With 6 bases removed from V and 7 bases from J, the gap between germline ends came to 7 bases. The CDR3 spans 11 residues. Per the germline V gene, CDR1 is SNHLY and CDR2 is FYNNEI. CDR3 sequence reads: CASRQGNTIYF. The DNA for the CDR3 is TGTGCCAGCAGGCAGGGGAACACCATATATTTT.

In its sample, this clonotype was seen a few times. This chain links TRBV5-8 with TRBJ1-6; the D gene is possibly TRBD1 (5 bases). This CDR3 comprises 14 residues. With 2 bases removed from V and 9 bases from J, the gap between germline ends came to 12 bases. Germline CDR1 is SGHTS and CDR2 is YDEGEE. The CDR3 DNA follows: TGTGCCAGCAGCTTAGACGGGGGGAGTTCACCCCTCCACTTT. Translating gives CASSLDGGSSPLHF.

This clonotype has ten or more counts. The chain combines TRBV19 with TRBJ1-5, with D hard to call. This CDR3 region has 12 residues. Germline lookup yields CDR1 LNHDA and CDR2 SQIVND (reference sequence). Deletions cut 6 bases from V and 4 bases from J, with 7 bases between. This CDR3 is CASSRLNQPQHF. The CDR3 bases are TGTGCCAGTAGCCGCCTTAATCAGCCCCAGCATTTT. The entire variable domain, with the rest obtained from reference TRBV19 and TRBJ1-5, is as follows: DGGITQSPKYLFRKEGQNVTLSCEQNLNHDAMYWYRQDPGQGLRLIYYSQIVNDFQKGDIAEGYSVSREKKESFPLTVTSAQKNPTAFYLCASSRLNQPQHFGDGTRLSIL.

This clonotype has ten or more counts. The chain uses TRBV29-1 and TRBJ1-2; weak D call: TRBD1 (6 bases). V was pared by 4 bases and J by 5 bases, with 11 bases between. CDR1 is SQVTM, CDR2 ANQGSEA, per germline. The CDR3 is 12 residues long. For the CDR3, the DNA is TGCAGCGTTGCGGAGGGGGGGTATGGCTACACCTTC. Protein: CSVAEGGYGYTF.

This rearrangement joins TRBV12-3 or TRBV12-4 to TRBJ2-7; TRBD1 might be the D (5 bases). This CDR3 is 16 amino acids long. Trimming stripped 3 bases from V and 0 bases from J, with 15 bases between. CDR3 amino acids: CASSFRGTQSSYEQYF. The DNA of the CDR3 is TGTGCCAGCAGTTTTAGGGGTACCCAAAGCTCCTACGAGCAGTACTTC.

V and J are TRBV20-1 and TRBJ2-7; TRBD2 matches 11 bases. CDR3 length equals 14 residues. Unmatched junction bases numbered 10, after V lost 8 bases and J lost 4 bases. The germline V gene has CDR1 DFQATT and CDR2 SNEGSKA (reference sequence). This CDR3 reads CSPLTSGGLYEQYF. The CDR3 DNA is TGCAGTCCGCTAACTAGCGGGGGCCTTTACGAGCAGTACTTC.